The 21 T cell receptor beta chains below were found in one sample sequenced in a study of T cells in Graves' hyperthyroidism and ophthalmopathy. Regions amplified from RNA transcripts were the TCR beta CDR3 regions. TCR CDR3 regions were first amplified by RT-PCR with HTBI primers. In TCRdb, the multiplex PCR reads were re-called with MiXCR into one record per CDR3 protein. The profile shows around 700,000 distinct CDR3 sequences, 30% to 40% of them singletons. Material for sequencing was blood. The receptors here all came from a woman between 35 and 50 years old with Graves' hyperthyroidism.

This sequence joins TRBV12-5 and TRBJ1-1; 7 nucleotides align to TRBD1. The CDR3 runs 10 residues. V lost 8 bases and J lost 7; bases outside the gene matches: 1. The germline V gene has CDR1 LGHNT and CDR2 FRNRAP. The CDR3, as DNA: TGTGCTAGTCAGGGGGGTGAAGCTTTCTTT. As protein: CASQGGEAFF.

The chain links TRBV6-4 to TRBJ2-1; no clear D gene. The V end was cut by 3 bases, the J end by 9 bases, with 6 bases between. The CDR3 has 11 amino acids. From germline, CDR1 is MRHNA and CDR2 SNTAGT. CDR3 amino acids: CASSEWSEQFF. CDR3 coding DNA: TGTGCCAGCAGTGAATGGAGTGAGCAGTTCTTC.

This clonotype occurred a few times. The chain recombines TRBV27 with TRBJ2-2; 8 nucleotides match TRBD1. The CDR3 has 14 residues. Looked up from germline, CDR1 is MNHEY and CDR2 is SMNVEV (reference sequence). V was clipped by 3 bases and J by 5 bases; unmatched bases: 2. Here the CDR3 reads CASSLNRGTGELFF. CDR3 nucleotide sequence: TGTGCCAGCAGTTTGAACAGGGGGACCGGGGAGCTGTTTTTT.

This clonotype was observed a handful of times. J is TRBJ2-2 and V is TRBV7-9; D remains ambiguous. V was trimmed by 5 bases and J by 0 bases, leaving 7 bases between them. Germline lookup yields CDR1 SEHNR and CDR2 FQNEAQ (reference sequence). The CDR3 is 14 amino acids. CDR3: CASSLMTNTGELFF. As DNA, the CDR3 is TGTGCCAGCAGCCTGATGACGAACACCGGGGAGCTGTTTTTT.

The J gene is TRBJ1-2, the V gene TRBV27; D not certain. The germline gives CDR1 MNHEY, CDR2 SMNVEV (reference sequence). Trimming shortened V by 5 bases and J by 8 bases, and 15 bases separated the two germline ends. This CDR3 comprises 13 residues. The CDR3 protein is CASSTSLSGGYTF. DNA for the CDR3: TGTGCCAGCAGTACATCCCTCAGCGGGGGCTACACCTTC.

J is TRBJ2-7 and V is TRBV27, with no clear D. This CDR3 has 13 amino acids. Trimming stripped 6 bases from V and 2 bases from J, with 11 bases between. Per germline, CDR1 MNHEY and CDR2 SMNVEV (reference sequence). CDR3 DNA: TGTGCCAGCAGACTCCGAGGAGCCTACGAGCAGTACTTC. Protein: CASRLRGAYEQYF.

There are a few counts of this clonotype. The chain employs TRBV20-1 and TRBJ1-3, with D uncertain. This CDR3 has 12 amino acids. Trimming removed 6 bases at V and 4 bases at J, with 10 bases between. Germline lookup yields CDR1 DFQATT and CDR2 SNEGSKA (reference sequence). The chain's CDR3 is CSARREGNTIYF. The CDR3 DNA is TGCAGTGCCAGAAGGGAAGGAAACACCATATATTTT.

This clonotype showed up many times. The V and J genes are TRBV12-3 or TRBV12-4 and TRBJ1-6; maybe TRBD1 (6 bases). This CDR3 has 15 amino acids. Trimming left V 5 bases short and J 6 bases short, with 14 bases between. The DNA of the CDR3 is TGTGCCAGCAGTCCTCCAGGGGTCGGTAATTCACCCCTCCACTTT. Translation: CASSPPGVGNSPLHF.

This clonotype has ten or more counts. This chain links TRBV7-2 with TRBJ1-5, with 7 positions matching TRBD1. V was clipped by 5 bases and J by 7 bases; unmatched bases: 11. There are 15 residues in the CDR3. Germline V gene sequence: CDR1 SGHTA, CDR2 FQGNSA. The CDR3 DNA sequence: TGTGCCAGCAGCGCTACAGGGGAGTCTGGGCAGCCCCAGCATTTT. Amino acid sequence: CASSATGESGQPQHF.

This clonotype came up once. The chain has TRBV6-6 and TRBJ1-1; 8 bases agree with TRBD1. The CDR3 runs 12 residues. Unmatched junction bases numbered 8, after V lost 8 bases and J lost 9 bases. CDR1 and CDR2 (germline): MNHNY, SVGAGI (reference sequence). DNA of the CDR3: TGTGCCAGCGGGCAAAGGGACAGGAAAGCTTTCTTT. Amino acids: CASGQRDRKAFF.

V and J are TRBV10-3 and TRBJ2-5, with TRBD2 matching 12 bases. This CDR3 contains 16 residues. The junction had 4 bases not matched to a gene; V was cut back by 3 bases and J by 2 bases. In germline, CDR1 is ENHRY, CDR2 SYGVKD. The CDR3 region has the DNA TGTGCCATCAGTGAACGGACTAGCGGGACTCAAGAGACCCAGTACTTC. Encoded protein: CAISERTSGTQETQYF.

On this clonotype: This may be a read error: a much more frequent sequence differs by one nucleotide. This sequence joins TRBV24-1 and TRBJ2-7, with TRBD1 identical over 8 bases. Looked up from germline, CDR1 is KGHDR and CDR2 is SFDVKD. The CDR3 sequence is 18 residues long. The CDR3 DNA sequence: TGTGCCATCAGTGATTCCGTTCTCGGACAGGGTAGTACCTACGAGCAGTACTTC. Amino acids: CAISDSVLGQGSTYEQYF.

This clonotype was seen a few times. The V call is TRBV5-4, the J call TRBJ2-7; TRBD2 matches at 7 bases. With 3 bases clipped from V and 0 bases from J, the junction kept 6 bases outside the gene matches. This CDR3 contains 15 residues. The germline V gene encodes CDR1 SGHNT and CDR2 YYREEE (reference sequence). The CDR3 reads CASSSTSAGSYEQYF. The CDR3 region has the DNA TGTGCCAGCAGCTCCACTAGCGCAGGCTCCTACGAGCAGTACTTC.

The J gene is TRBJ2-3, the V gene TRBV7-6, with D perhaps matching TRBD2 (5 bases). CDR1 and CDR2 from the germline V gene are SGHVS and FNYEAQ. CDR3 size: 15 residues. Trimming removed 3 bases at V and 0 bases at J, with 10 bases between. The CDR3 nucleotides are TGTGCCAGCAGCTTGGGAGCCTCTAGCACAGATACGCAGTATTTT. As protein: CASSLGASSTDTQYF.

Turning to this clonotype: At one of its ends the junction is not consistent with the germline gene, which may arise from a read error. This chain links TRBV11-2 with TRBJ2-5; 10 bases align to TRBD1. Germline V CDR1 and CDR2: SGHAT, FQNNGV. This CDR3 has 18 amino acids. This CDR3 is CASSLANHGDRGLETEYF. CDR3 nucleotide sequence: TGTGCCAGCAGCTTAGCGAATCACGGCGACAGGGGGCTTGAGACCGAGTACTTC.

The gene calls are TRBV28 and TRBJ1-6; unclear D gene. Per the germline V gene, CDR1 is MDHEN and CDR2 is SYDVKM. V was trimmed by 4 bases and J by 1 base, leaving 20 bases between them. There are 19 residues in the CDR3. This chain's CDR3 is CASSYSKSGIGSYNSPLHF. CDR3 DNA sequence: TGTGCCAGCAGTTACTCGAAGAGCGGGATAGGGTCCTATAATTCACCCCTCCACTTT. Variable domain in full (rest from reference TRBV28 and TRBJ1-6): DVKVTQSSRYLVKRTGEKVFLECVQDMDHENMFWYRQDPGLGLRLIYFSYDVKMKEKGDIPEGYSVSREKKERFSLILESASTNQTSMYLCASSYSKSGIGSYNSPLHFGNGTRLTVT.

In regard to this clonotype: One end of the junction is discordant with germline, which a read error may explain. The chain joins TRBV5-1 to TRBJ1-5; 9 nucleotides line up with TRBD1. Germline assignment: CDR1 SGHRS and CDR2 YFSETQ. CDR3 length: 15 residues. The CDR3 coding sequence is TGTGCCAGCAGCGCCCGGGACAGGGTCGCCCAGCCCCAGCATTTT. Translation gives CASSARDRVAQPQHF.

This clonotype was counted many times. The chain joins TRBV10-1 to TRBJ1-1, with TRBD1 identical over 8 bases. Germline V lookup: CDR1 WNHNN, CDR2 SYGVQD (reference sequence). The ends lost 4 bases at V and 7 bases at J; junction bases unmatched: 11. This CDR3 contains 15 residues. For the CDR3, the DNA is TGCGCCAGCAGTGGACGACAGGGGCCCGTAAATGAAGCTTTCTTT. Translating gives CASSGRQGPVNEAFF.

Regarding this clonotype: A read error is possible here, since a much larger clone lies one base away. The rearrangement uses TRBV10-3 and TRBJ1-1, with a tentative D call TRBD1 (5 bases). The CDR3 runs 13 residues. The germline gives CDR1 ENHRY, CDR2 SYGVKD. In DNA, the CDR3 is TGTGCCGTCAGTGAAGGGGAGCACACTGAAGCTTTCTTT. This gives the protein CAVSEGEHTEAFF.

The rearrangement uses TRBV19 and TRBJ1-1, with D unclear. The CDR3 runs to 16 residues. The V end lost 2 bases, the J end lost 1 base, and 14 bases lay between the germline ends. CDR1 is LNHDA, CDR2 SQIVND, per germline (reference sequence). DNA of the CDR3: TGTGCCAGTAGTATAAGAGAATCAGCTCAGAACACTGAAGCTTTCTTT. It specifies CASSIRESAQNTEAFF.

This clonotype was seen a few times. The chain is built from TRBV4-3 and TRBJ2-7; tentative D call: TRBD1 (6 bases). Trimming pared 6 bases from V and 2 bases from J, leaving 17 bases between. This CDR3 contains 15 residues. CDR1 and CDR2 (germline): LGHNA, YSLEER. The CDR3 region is CASRRTMTGAYEQYF. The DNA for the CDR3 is TGCGCCAGCAGGCGGACCATGACAGGAGCCTACGAGCAGTACTTC.